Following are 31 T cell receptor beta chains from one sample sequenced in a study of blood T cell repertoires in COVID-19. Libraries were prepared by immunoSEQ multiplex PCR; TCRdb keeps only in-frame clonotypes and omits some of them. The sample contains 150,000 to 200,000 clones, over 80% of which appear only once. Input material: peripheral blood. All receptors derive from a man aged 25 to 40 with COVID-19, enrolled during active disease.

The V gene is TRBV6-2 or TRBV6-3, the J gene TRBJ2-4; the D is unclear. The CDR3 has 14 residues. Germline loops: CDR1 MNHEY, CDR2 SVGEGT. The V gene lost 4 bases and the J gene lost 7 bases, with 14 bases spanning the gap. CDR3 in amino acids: CASSSSRSMNIQYF. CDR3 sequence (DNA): TGTGCCAGCAGTTCCTCCCGGAGCATGAACATTCAGTACTTC.

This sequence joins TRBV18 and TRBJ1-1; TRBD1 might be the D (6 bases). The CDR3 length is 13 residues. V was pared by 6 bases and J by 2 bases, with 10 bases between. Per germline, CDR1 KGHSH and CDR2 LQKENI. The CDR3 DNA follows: TGTGCCAGCTCGTCGGGACAAAACACTGAAGCTTTCTTT. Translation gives CASSSGQNTEAFF. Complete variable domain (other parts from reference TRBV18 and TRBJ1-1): NAGVMQNPRHLVRRRGQEARLRCSPMKGHSHVYWYRQLPEEGLKFMVYLQKENIIDESGMPKERFSAEFPKEGPSILRIQQVVRGDSAAYFCASSSGQNTEAFFGQGTRLTVV.

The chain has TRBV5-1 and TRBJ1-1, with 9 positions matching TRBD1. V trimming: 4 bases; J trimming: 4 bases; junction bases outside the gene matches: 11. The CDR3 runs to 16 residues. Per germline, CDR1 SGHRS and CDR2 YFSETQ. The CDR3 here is CASSPWTGDLGTEAFF. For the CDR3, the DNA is TGCGCCAGCAGCCCCTGGACAGGGGACCTCGGCACTGAAGCTTTCTTT.

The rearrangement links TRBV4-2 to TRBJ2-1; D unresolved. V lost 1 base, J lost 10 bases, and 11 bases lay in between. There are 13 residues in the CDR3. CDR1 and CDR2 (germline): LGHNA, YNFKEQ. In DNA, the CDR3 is TGTGCCAGCAGCCAAGGCGCTGTTCCGGAGCAGTTCTTC. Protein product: CASSQGAVPEQFF.

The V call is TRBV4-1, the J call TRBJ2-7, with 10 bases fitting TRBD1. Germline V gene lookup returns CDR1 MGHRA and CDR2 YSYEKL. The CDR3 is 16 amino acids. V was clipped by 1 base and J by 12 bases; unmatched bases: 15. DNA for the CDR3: TGCGCCAGCAGCCAAGTTTTAGGGACAGGGGAAGTCAATCCGTACTTC. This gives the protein CASSQVLGTGEVNPYF.

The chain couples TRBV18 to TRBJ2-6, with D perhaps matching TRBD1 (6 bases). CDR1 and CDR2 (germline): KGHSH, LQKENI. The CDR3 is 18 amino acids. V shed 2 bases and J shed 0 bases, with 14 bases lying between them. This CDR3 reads CASSPIRGPSSGANVLTF. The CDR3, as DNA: TGTGCCAGCTCACCAATCAGGGGCCCTAGCTCTGGGGCCAACGTCCTGACTTTC.

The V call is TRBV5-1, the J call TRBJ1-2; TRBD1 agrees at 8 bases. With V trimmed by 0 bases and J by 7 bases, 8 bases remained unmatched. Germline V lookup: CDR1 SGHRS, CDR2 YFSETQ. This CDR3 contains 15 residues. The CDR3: CASSLADRAYGGYTF. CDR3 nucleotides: TGCGCCAGCAGCTTGGCGGACAGGGCTTATGGTGGCTACACCTTC.

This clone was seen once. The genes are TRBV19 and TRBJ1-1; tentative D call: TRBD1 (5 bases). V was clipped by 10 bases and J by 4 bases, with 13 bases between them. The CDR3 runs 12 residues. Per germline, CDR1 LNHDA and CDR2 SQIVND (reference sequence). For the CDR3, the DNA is TGTGCCACCGGGGGGTGGATCACTGAAGCTTTCTTT. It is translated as CATGGWITEAFF.

CDR3 sequence reads: CASSLGTSGRIGETQYF. The CDR3 DNA sequence: TGTGCCAGCAGCCTCGGGACTAGCGGGAGAATAGGGGAGACCCAGTACTTC. The chain has TRBV7-3 and TRBJ2-5; TRBD2 matches 14 bases. The CDR3 has 17 amino acids. In germline, CDR1 is SGHTA, CDR2 FQGTGA. Trimming took 5 bases from V and 5 from J; bases not matched to a gene: 10.

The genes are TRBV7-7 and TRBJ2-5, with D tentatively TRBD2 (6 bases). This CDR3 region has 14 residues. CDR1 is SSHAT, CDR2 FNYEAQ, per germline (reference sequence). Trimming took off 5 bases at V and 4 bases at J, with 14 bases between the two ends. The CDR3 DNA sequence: TGTGCCAGCAGCCTCACCGGGGGTGGAGAGACCCAGTACTTC. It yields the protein CASSLTGGGETQYF.

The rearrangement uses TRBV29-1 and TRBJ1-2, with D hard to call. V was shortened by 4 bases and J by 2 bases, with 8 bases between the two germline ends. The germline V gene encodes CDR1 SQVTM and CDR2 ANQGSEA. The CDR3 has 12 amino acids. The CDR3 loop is CSVGEGNYGYTF. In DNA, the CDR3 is TGCAGCGTTGGGGAGGGAAACTATGGCTACACCTTC.

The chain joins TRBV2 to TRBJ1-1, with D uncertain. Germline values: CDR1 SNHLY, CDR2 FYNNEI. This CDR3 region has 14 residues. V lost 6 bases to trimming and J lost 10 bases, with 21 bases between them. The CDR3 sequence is CASRVALRGKGAFF. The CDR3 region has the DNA TGTGCCAGCAGGGTGGCCTTACGAGGGAAGGGAGCTTTCTTT.

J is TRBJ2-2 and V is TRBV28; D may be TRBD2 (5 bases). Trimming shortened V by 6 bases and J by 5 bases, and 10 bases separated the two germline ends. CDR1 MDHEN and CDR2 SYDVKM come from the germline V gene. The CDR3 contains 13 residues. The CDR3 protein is CASSLPGTGELFF. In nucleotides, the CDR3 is TGTGCCAGCAGCCTCCCGGGGACCGGGGAGCTGTTTTTT.

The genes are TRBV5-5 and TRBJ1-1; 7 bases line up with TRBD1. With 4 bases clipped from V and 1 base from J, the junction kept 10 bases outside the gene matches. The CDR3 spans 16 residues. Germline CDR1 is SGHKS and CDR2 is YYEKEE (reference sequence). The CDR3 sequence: CASSARQGLGNTEAFF. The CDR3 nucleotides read TGTGCCAGCAGCGCGCGACAGGGCTTGGGGAACACTGAAGCTTTCTTT.

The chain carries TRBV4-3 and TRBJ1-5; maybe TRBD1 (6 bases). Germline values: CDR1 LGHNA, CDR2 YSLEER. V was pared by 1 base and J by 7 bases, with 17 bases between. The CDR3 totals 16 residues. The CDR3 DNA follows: TGCGCCAGCAGCCAAGGAGCTCTACAGGGAGGGCAGCCCCAGCATTTT. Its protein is CASSQGALQGGQPQHF.

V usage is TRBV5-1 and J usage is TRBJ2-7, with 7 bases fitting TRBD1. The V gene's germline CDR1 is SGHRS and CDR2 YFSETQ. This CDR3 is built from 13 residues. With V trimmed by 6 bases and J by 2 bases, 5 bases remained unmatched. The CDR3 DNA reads TGCGCCAGCAACCCGGGACAGCCCTACGAGCAGTACTTC. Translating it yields CASNPGQPYEQYF. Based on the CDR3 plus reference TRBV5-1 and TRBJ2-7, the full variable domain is KAGVTQTPRYLIKTRGQQVTLSCSPISGHRSVSWYQQTPGQGLQFLFEYFSETQRNKGNFPGRFSGRQFSNSRSEMNVSTLELGDSALYLCASNPGQPYEQYFGPGTRLTVT.

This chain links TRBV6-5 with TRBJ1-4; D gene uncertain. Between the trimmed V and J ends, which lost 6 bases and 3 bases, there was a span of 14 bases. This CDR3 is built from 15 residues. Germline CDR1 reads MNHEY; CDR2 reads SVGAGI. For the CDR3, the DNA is TGTGCCAGCAGGGATACCCGGGGAGCTAATGAAAAACTGTTTTTT. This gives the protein CASRDTRGANEKLFF.

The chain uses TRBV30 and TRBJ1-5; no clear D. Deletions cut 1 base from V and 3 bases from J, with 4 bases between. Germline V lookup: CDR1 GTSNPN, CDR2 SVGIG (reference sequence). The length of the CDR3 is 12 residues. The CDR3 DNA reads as TGTGCCTGGAGTGGAGTCAATCAGCCCCAGCATTTT. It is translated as CAWSGVNQPQHF.

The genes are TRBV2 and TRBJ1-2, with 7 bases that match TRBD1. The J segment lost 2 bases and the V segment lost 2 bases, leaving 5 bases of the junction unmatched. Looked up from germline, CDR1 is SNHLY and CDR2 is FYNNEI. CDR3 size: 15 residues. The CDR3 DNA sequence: TGTGCCAGCAGTGAAATTACACAGGGGAACTATGGCTACACCTTC. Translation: CASSEITQGNYGYTF.

This chain's CDR3 is CASSLGRQGGSYNEQFF. The CDR3 DNA reads as TGTGCCAGCAGTTTAGGAAGACAGGGGGGATCCTACAATGAGCAGTTCTTC. The chain uses TRBV28 and TRBJ2-1; 9 bases line up with TRBD1. This CDR3 region has 17 residues. Trimming at V came to 2 bases and at J to 1 base, leaving 6 bases not matched to a gene. CDR1 is MDHEN, CDR2 SYDVKM, per germline.

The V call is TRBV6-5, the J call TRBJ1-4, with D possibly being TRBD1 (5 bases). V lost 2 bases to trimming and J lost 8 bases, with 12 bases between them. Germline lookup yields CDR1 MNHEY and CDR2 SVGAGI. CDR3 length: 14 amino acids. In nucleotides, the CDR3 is TGTGCCAGCAGTTACACTCAGGGTGGGGAAAAACTGTTTTTT. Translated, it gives CASSYTQGGEKLFF.

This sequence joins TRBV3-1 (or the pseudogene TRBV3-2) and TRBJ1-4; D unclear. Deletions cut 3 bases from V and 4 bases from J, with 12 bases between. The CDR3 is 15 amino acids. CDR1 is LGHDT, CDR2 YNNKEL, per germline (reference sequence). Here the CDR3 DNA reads TGTGCCAGCAGCCATAAAAGGGAGCGTAATGAAAAACTGTTTTTT. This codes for CASSHKRERNEKLFF.

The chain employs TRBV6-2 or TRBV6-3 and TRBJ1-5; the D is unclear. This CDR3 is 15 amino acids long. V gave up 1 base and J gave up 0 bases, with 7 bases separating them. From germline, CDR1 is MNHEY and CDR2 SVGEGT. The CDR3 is CASSYLSVSNQPQHF. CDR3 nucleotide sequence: TGTGCCAGCAGTTACTTGTCTGTTAGCAATCAGCCCCAGCATTTT.

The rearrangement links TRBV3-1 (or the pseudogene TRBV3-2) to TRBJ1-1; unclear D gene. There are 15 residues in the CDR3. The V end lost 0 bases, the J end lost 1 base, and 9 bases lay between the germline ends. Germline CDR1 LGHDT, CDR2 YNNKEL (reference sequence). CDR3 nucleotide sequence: TGTGCCAGCAGCCAAGAGCGGGCAGGGAACACTGAAGCTTTCTTT. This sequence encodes CASSQERAGNTEAFF.

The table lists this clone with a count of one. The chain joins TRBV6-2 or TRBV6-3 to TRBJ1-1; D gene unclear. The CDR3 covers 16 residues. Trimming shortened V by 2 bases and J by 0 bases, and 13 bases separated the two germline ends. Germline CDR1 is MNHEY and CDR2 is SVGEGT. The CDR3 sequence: CASSYPMGSVNTEAFF. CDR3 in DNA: TGTGCCAGCAGTTACCCCATGGGGAGCGTGAACACTGAAGCTTTCTTT.

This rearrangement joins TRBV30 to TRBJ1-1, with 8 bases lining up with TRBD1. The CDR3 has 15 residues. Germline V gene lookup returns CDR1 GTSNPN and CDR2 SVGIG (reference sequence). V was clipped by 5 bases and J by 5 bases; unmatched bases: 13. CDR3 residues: CAWLWTGYLRTEAFF. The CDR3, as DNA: TGTGCCTGGCTTTGGACAGGGTATCTGAGGACTGAAGCTTTCTTT. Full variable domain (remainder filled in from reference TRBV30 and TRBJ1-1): SQTIHQWPATLVQPVGSPLSLECTVEGTSNPNLYWYRQAAGRGLQLLFYSVGIGQISSEVPQNLSASRPQDRQFILSSKKLLLSDSGFYLCAWLWTGYLRTEAFFGQGTRLTVV.

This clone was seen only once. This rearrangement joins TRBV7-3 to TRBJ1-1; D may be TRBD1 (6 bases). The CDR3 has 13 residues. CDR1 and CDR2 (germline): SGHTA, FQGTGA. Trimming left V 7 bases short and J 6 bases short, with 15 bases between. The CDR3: CASTRTGKAEAFF. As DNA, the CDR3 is TGTGCCAGCACCAGAACAGGGAAGGCTGAAGCTTTCTTT.

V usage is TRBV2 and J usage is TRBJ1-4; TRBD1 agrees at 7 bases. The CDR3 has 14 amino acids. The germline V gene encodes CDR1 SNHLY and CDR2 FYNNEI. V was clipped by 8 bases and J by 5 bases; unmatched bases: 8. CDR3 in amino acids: CASGLTGNNEKLFF. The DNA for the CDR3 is TGTGCCAGCGGTTTGACAGGGAACAATGAAAAACTGTTTTTT. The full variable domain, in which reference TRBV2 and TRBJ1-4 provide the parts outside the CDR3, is EPEVTQTPSHQVTQMGQEVILRCVPISNHLYFYWYRQILGQKVEFLVSFYNNEISEKSEIFDDQFSVERPDGSNFTLKIRSTKLEDSAMYFCASGLTGNNEKLFFGSGTQLSVL.

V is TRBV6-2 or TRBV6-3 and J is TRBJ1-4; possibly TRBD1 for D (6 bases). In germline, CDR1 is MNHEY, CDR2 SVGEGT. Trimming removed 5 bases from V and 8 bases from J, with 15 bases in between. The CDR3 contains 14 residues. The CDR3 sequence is CASSSRDKREKLFF. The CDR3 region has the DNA TGTGCCAGCAGTAGTCGGGACAAGCGCGAAAAACTGTTTTTT.

Here the CDR3 DNA reads TGTGCCAGTAGTCTGAGGCGGGGGCAAGGCAATCAGCCCCAGCATTTT. This gives the protein CASSLRRGQGNQPQHF. The chain links TRBV19 to TRBJ1-5; D perhaps matches TRBD1 (6 bases). The germline gives CDR1 LNHDA, CDR2 SQIVND (reference sequence). V lost 5 bases and J 2 bases, leaving 16 bases between the germline ends. This CDR3 has 16 amino acids.

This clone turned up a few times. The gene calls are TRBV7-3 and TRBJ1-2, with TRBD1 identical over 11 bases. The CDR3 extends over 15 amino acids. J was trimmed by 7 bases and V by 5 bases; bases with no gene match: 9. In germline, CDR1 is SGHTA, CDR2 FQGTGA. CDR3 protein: CASSIGQGAWSGYTF. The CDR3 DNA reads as TGTGCCAGCAGCATCGGACAGGGGGCATGGAGTGGCTACACCTTC.